A single sample gave rise to the 22 T cell receptor beta chains below, sequenced in a study of T-cell reconstitution after alpha-beta-depleted transplantation in children. Unique molecular identifiers featured in how the TCRbeta library was prepared. A single record per CDR3 protein comes from TCRdb applying MiXCR to the PCR reads. The sample contains around 700,000 distinct CDR3 sequences, roughly 14% of which appear only once. The specimen was PBMCs, collected before TCRalphabeta/CD19-depleted stem cell transplant. The source of these receptors is a girl aged 2 to 9 with congenital amegakaryocytic thrombocytopenia, due to receive a stem cell transplant.

There are a few counts of this clonotype. The chain combines TRBV6-1 with TRBJ2-5, with D possibly TRBD2 on 6 matching bases. V was pared by 11 bases and J by 4 bases, with 11 bases between. This CDR3 region has 11 residues. Germline V gene lookup returns CDR1 MNHNS and CDR2 SASEGT. The CDR3 DNA reads TGTGCCGGGCGGGGAGGAGAGACCCAGTACTTC. This translates into CAGRGGETQYF.

V is TRBV10-3 and J is TRBJ1-5; no firm D call. The CDR3 is made up of 13 amino acids. V gave up 2 bases and J gave up 4 bases, with 6 bases separating them. Germline lookup yields CDR1 ENHRY and CDR2 SYGVKD. As DNA, the CDR3 is TGTGCCATCAGTGAGGAAGGGAATCAGCCCCAGCATTTT. It is translated as CAISEEGNQPQHF.

At least ten counts were recorded for this clonotype. V gene TRBV29-1 combines with J gene TRBJ2-3; the match to TRBD2 covers 9 bases. The CDR3 covers 15 residues. CDR1 is SQVTM, CDR2 ANQGSEA, per germline. V lost 4 bases and J lost 6; bases outside the gene matches: 11. As DNA, the CDR3 is TGCAGCGTTGTGGTTCGAGCGGGAGGATATGATACGCAGTATTTT. Its translation is CSVVVRAGGYDTQYF.

As regards this clonotype: A read error may explain this, as a much larger clone is one base away. V gene TRBV20-1 combines with J gene TRBJ2-4; D possibly uses TRBD1 or TRBD2 (6 bases each). The CDR3 totals 14 residues. V lost 8 bases and J 3 bases, leaving 17 bases between the germline ends. CDR1 is DFQATT, CDR2 SNEGSKA, per germline (reference sequence). In DNA form, the CDR3 reads TGCAGTTCGTTAAGGGGGGCGAGCAAAAACATTCAGTACTTC. Translation: CSSLRGASKNIQYF.

This clonotype turned up a few times. The gene calls are TRBV29-1 and TRBJ1-5, with D hard to call. There are 11 residues in the CDR3. Deletions cut 4 bases from V and 3 bases from J, with 4 bases between. Germline-derived CDR1 and CDR2 are SQVTM and ANQGSEA. The CDR3 nucleotides read TGCAGCGTTGGCCTCAATCAGCCCCAGCATTTT. It encodes CSVGLNQPQHF. Complete variable domain (other parts from reference TRBV29-1 and TRBJ1-5): SAVISQKPSRDICQRGTSLTIQCQVDSQVTMMFWYRQQPGQSLTLIATANQGSEATYESGFVIDKFPISRPNLTFSTLTVSNMSPEDSSIYLCSVGLNQPQHFGDGTRLSIL.

This clonotype turned up a few times. This rearrangement joins TRBV5-1 to TRBJ2-1; D is undetermined. The CDR3 extends over 13 amino acids. Germline-derived CDR1 and CDR2 are SGHRS and YFSETQ. With 7 bases removed from V and 0 bases from J, the gap between germline ends came to 8 bases. The chain's CDR3 is CASWESSYNEQFF. The CDR3 coding sequence is TGCGCCAGCTGGGAAAGCTCCTACAATGAGCAGTTCTTC.

The chain links TRBV7-8 to TRBJ1-2; D call uncertain. Trimming shortened V by 4 bases and J by 7 bases, and 10 bases separated the two germline ends. The CDR3 has 12 amino acids. Germline assignment: CDR1 SGHVS and CDR2 FQNEAQ. The CDR3 bases are TGTGCCAGCAGCTCGCAGATGGGTGGCTACACCTTC. Its translation: CASSSQMGGYTF.

The chain is built from TRBV11-2 and TRBJ2-6; D gene uncertain. V was pared by 1 base and J by 0 bases, with 10 bases between. The CDR3 totals 17 residues. Germline V lookup: CDR1 SGHAT, CDR2 FQNNGV. The CDR3 loop reads CASSLGYRSSGANVLTF. As DNA, the CDR3 is TGTGCCAGCAGCTTAGGGTACAGAAGCTCTGGGGCCAACGTCCTGACTTTC.

The table lists this clonotype with a few counts. The CDR3 reads CASSLAGPAEGNEQFF. CDR3 nucleotide sequence: TGCGCCAGCAGCTTGGCCGGCCCGGCGGAGGGGAATGAGCAGTTCTTC. The V and J genes are TRBV5-1 and TRBJ2-1; possibly TRBD2 for D (6 bases). The germline gives CDR1 SGHRS, CDR2 YFSETQ. The V end lost 0 bases, the J end lost 7 bases, and 17 bases lay between the germline ends. The CDR3 loop spans 16 amino acids.

With respect to this clonotype: This may be a read error: a much more frequent sequence differs by one nucleotide. V is TRBV10-3 and J is TRBJ2-1, with D possibly matching TRBD2 (6 bases). The germline V gene has CDR1 ENHRY and CDR2 SYGVKD. The CDR3 loop spans 20 amino acids. CDR3 DNA: TGTGCCATCAGTGAGCCCGCGTTAGTCGCGGGGAGTAGCTCCTACAATGAGCAGTCCTTC. Translated, it gives CAISEPALVAGSSSYNEQSF.

This clonotype was picked up many times. The J gene is TRBJ2-7, the V gene TRBV5-6, with D tentatively TRBD2 (6 bases). The CDR3 runs 16 residues. V lost 4 bases and J 4 bases, leaving 21 bases between the germline ends. Germline-derived CDR1 and CDR2 are SGHDT and YYEEEE. CDR3 sequence reads: CASSLWRVTVRYEQYF. The CDR3 DNA follows: TGTGCCAGCAGCCTCTGGAGGGTGACCGTTCGTTACGAGCAGTACTTC.

This clonotype was detected many times. The chain joins TRBV9 to TRBJ2-1; D possibly corresponds to TRBD2 (6 bases). V lost 3 bases and J lost 7, with 17 bases in between. The CDR3 has 15 amino acids. Germline V gene sequence: CDR1 SGDLS, CDR2 YYNGEE. CDR3 DNA sequence: TGTGCCAGCAGCGGAAAGCCCGGGACTTATAATGAGCAGTTCTTC. Amino acids: CASSGKPGTYNEQFF.

This clonotype appeared many times. This chain joins TRBV20-1 and TRBJ2-7; D not resolved. The CDR3 spans 13 residues. The germline V and J ends were trimmed by 1 base and 2 bases, with 9 bases remaining between them. Germline CDR1 and CDR2: DFQATT and SNEGSKA (reference sequence). In DNA form, the CDR3 reads TGCAGTGCTAGAGTTGGCCGAACCTACGAGCAGTACTTC. Its translation is CSARVGRTYEQYF.

This clonotype was recorded a few times. The chain uses TRBV12-3 or TRBV12-4 and TRBJ2-2, with a weak D call TRBD2 (6 bases). The CDR3 totals 15 residues. Trimming pared 3 bases from V and 1 base from J, leaving 9 bases between. The CDR3 nucleotides read TGTGCCAGCAGTTTTATGGGGGGGAACACCGGGGAGCTGTTTTTT. Translation: CASSFMGGNTGELFF.

This clonotype has a handful of counts. The J gene is TRBJ1-2, the V gene TRBV14; no firm D call. This CDR3 region has 13 residues. The V end was cut by 1 base, the J end by 9 bases, with 12 bases between. Per the germline V gene, CDR1 is SGHDN and CDR2 is FVKESK. CDR3 in DNA: TGTGCCAGCAGCCAAGGTGGGCGACCAAGCTACACCTTC. This encodes CASSQGGRPSYTF.

This clonotype was detected only once. The chain couples TRBV20-1 to TRBJ1-2, with D possibly matching TRBD1 (5 bases). The CDR3 runs to 14 residues. Germline lookup yields CDR1 DFQATT and CDR2 SNEGSKA (reference sequence). Deletions cut 1 base from V and 6 bases from J, with 15 bases between. CDR3 protein: CSARVMTATDGYTF. Written as DNA, the CDR3 is TGCAGTGCTAGAGTTATGACAGCGACAGATGGCTACACCTTC.

This clonotype appeared many times. V is TRBV20-1 and J is TRBJ2-7; 10 positions agree with TRBD2. Trimming took 5 bases from V and 5 from J; bases not matched to a gene: 12. This CDR3 region has 15 residues. Germline CDR1 reads DFQATT; CDR2 reads SNEGSKA (reference sequence). CDR3 sequence: CSAPHSGRNPHEQYF. For the CDR3, the DNA is TGCAGTGCTCCACATAGCGGGAGGAATCCCCACGAGCAGTACTTC.

The V call is TRBV5-1, the J call TRBJ2-1, with 9 bases lining up with TRBD2. Germline assignment: CDR1 SGHRS and CDR2 YFSETQ. J gave up 5 bases and V 6 bases, and 9 bases lay outside the gene matches. The CDR3 spans 15 residues. The CDR3 region has the DNA TGCGCCAGCACCGAGACTAGCGGCATAGACAATGAGCAGTTCTTC. It yields the protein CASTETSGIDNEQFF.

This chain uses TRBV10-2 with TRBJ1-2; no definite D call. The germline V and J ends were trimmed by 2 bases and 4 bases, with 8 bases remaining between them. The CDR3 consists of 13 residues. CDR1 and CDR2 from the germline V gene are WSHSY and SAAADI. Here the CDR3 DNA reads TGCGCCAGCAGTGAGGCCGTAATCTATGGCTACACCTTC. Its translation: CASSEAVIYGYTF.

The DNA for the CDR3 is TGCGCCAGCAGCCAAGATCGTGTGGGGGGTAACACAGATACGCAGTATTTT. Its protein is CASSQDRVGGNTDTQYF. The chain joins TRBV4-1 to TRBJ2-3; possibly TRBD2 for D (6 bases). Trimming removed 0 bases from V and 2 bases from J, with 15 bases in between. Germline V gene data show CDR1 as MGHRA and CDR2 as YSYEKL. The CDR3 sequence is 17 residues long.

V gene TRBV11-1 combines with J gene TRBJ2-3; D possibly corresponds to TRBD1 (6 bases). This CDR3 is 21 amino acids long. The germline gives CDR1 SGHAT, CDR2 FQDESV (reference sequence). Trimming pared 1 base from V and 3 bases from J, leaving 29 bases between. The CDR3 DNA follows: TGTGCCAGCAGCTTAGGGAATTGGGTGATTGAACAGGGAATGAGGACAGATACGCAGTATTTT. Translation gives CASSLGNWVIEQGMRTDTQYF.

This clonotype was seen many times. The rearrangement joins TRBV11-2 to TRBJ2-1; the match to TRBD1 covers 7 bases. The CDR3 totals 12 residues. The germline V gene encodes CDR1 SGHAT and CDR2 FQNNGV. Trimming at V came to 5 bases and at J to 9 bases, leaving 4 bases not matched to a gene. The CDR3 is CASSRQGFEQFF. CDR3 DNA: TGTGCCAGCAGCCGACAGGGCTTTGAGCAGTTCTTC.